The next 29 T cell receptor beta chains were all read from a single sample in a study of shared clonotypes between healthy human individuals. Only in-frame clones appear in the TCRdb table, and some are missing; sequencing was by immunoSEQ multiplex PCR. The sample yields 1.4 million or so clones, 98% seen once. Sequenced input: naive CD4+ T cells sorted from blood. Noted subset: CD45RA+ positively selected. These receptors were taken from a man aged 25 to 40 in good health.

The chain carries TRBV11-2 and TRBJ1-2, with unresolved D. The ends were cut back, 0 bases at V and 4 bases at J, with 12 bases in the middle. Per the germline V gene, CDR1 is SGHAT and CDR2 is FQNNGV. The CDR3 consists of 15 residues. CDR3 DNA: TGTGCCAGCAGCTTAGATCCGGCAGGAACCTATGGCTACACCTTC. Its translation is CASSLDPAGTYGYTF.

This clone was seen just once. The V and J genes are TRBV5-1 and TRBJ2-3; 13 nucleotides agree with TRBD2. The CDR3 sequence is 17 residues long. Germline trimming cut 5 bases from V and 2 bases from J; bases unmatched to any gene: 8. Germline lookup yields CDR1 SGHRS and CDR2 YFSETQ. The CDR3 region is CASRRELAGGITDTQYF. The CDR3 DNA follows: TGCGCCAGCAGACGGGAACTAGCGGGAGGGATCACAGATACGCAGTATTTT.

This clone was counted a single time. The chain joins TRBV19 to TRBJ1-1; D gene ambiguous. This CDR3 contains 14 residues. Germline CDR1 reads LNHDA; CDR2 reads SQIVND (reference sequence). The V and J ends lost 7 bases and 0 bases respectively, with 12 bases between them. The DNA of the CDR3 is TGTGCCAGTATGTCGGGCATCATGAACACTGAAGCTTTCTTT. Protein sequence: CASMSGIMNTEAFF.

The table lists this clone with a count of one. J is TRBJ2-7 and V is TRBV5-4; 10 bases agree with TRBD2. Germline assignment: CDR1 SGHNT and CDR2 YYREEE (reference sequence). J lost 1 base, V lost 4 bases, and 8 bases had no gene match. This CDR3 is built from 16 residues. CDR3 nucleotides: TGTGCCAGCAGCCCAGATGCTAGCGGGAGATCCTACGAGCAGTACTTC. Amino acids: CASSPDASGRSYEQYF.

V and J are TRBV18 and TRBJ1-1, with D tentatively TRBD1 (5 bases). V was trimmed by 2 bases and J by 0 bases, leaving 10 bases between them. This CDR3 has 15 residues. Germline V gene data show CDR1 as KGHSH and CDR2 as LQKENI. CDR3 nucleotide sequence: TGTGCCAGCTCACCATCACTCAGGGTGAACACTGAAGCTTTCTTT. Translating gives CASSPSLRVNTEAFF. Full variable domain (remainder filled in from reference TRBV18 and TRBJ1-1): NAGVMQNPRHLVRRRGQEARLRCSPMKGHSHVYWYRQLPEEGLKFMVYLQKENIIDESGMPKERFSAEFPKEGPSILRIQQVVRGDSAAYFCASSPSLRVNTEAFFGQGTRLTVV.

The J gene is TRBJ2-2, the V gene TRBV11-3; either TRBD1 or TRBD2 may fit D (5 bases each). There are 12 residues in the CDR3. Germline V gives CDR1 SGHNT, CDR2 YENEEA. V was clipped by 5 bases and J by 7 bases, with 8 bases between them. CDR3 amino acids: CASSPRGGELFF. The CDR3, as DNA: TGTGCCAGCAGCCCGAGGGGCGGGGAGCTGTTTTTT.

The chain uses TRBV25-1 and TRBJ2-7; tentatively, D is TRBD1 (5 bases). Germline V gives CDR1 MGHDK, CDR2 SYGVNS. The CDR3 sequence is 16 residues long. Trimming pared 2 bases from V and 3 bases from J, leaving 17 bases between. The CDR3 spells CASSETLFTGIYEQYF. Written as DNA, the CDR3 is TGTGCCAGCAGTGAAACCCTTTTTACAGGTATCTACGAGCAGTACTTC.

This chain links TRBV7-2 with TRBJ2-7, with 8 bases that match TRBD1. Germline trimming cut 5 bases from V and 2 bases from J; bases unmatched to any gene: 8. The CDR3 totals 15 residues. Germline CDR1 and CDR2: SGHTA and FQGNSA. The CDR3 DNA follows: TGTGCCAGCAGCCCCAATGGACAGGGCCCCTACGAGCAGTACTTC. Its protein product is CASSPNGQGPYEQYF.

V gene TRBV2 combines with J gene TRBJ2-1; D may match TRBD1 or TRBD2 (5 bases each). The CDR3 has 14 amino acids. Trimming removed 7 bases from V and 8 bases from J, with 18 bases in between. CDR1 is SNHLY, CDR2 FYNNEI, per germline. CDR3 sequence reads: CASTAPPRGDEQFF. CDR3 sequence (DNA): TGTGCCAGCACGGCCCCGCCGAGGGGAGATGAGCAGTTCTTC.

The chain has TRBV28 and TRBJ2-2; no reliable D call. Trimming removed 4 bases at V and 3 bases at J, with 6 bases between. The CDR3 loop spans 13 amino acids. CDR1 and CDR2 (germline): MDHEN, SYDVKM. CDR3 nucleotides: TGTGCCAGCAGTTACTTCCACACCGGGGAGCTGTTTTTT. Its protein product is CASSYFHTGELFF.

V and J are TRBV28 and TRBJ1-5; D may be TRBD1 (6 bases). Germline V gene data show CDR1 as MDHEN and CDR2 as SYDVKM. This CDR3 region has 14 residues. Trimming took 2 bases from V and 9 from J, leaving 14 bases between them. The CDR3 nucleotides are TGTGCCAGCAGTTTAAGGGCGGCGACAGGGCCCCAGCATTTT. Its translation: CASSLRAATGPQHF.

The CDR3 loop is CASSLVLAGVETQYF. CDR3 in DNA: TGTGCCAGCAGCTTGGTCCTAGCGGGAGTAGAGACCCAGTACTTC. The chain couples TRBV5-6 to TRBJ2-5; TRBD2 matches 10 bases. Germline trimming cut 0 bases from V and 4 bases from J; bases unmatched to any gene: 3. Germline values: CDR1 SGHDT, CDR2 YYEEEE. This CDR3 is 15 amino acids long.

The chain recombines TRBV5-1 with TRBJ1-1; 10 bases are a match to TRBD1. Trimming took 4 bases from V and 5 from J; bases not matched to a gene: 8. The germline V gene has CDR1 SGHRS and CDR2 YFSETQ. This CDR3 has 15 amino acids. CDR3 coding DNA: TGCGCCAGCAGCCCCGGGACAGGGGTTTATACTGAAGCTTTCTTT. It codes for CASSPGTGVYTEAFF.

V gene TRBV7-2 combines with J gene TRBJ1-1; 7 bases fit TRBD1. Germline assignment: CDR1 SGHTA and CDR2 FQGNSA. The CDR3 extends over 14 amino acids. Unmatched junction bases numbered 11, after V lost 5 bases and J lost 8 bases. The CDR3 DNA is TGTGCCAGCAGCCTTGACAGGGCAGACAAAGAAGCTTTCTTT. This sequence encodes CASSLDRADKEAFF.

The chain is built from TRBV5-4 and TRBJ2-7, with D unclear. Trimming took 0 bases from V and 0 from J, leaving 13 bases between them. Germline V CDR1 and CDR2: SGHNT, YYREEE (reference sequence). This CDR3 has 16 residues. CDR3 region: CASSLGLGRSSYEQYF. The CDR3 bases are TGTGCCAGCAGCTTGGGGTTGGGAAGGAGCTCCTACGAGCAGTACTTC.

In DNA form, the CDR3 reads TGTGCCTGGAGTCCAACCAGGACTAGCGGGGTATTTTCTGCGCAGTATTTT. Its translation: CAWSPTRTSGVFSAQYF. The chain employs TRBV30 and TRBJ2-3; 12 bases fit TRBD2. The CDR3 sequence is 17 residues long. Looked up from germline, CDR1 is GTSNPN and CDR2 is SVGIG (reference sequence). Trimming removed 2 bases from V and 10 bases from J; junction bases left unmatched: 16.

This sequence joins TRBV5-5 and TRBJ2-5; D is ambiguous. Germline V gene lookup returns CDR1 SGHKS and CDR2 YYEKEE (reference sequence). V gave up 0 bases and J gave up 1 base, with 4 bases separating them. The CDR3 is 13 residues long. The DNA of the CDR3 is TGTGCCAGCAGCTTGGAAGGCCAAGAGACCCAGTACTTC. Its translation: CASSLEGQETQYF. Together with reference TRBV5-5 and TRBJ2-5, the CDR3 gives the full variable domain: DAGVTQSPTHLIKTRGQQVTLRCSPISGHKSVSWYQQVLGQGPQFIFQYYEKEERGRGNFPDRFSARQFPNYSSELNVNALLLGDSALYLCASSLEGQETQYFGPGTRLLVL.

The rearrangement joins TRBV29-1 to TRBJ2-3; D uncertain. In germline, CDR1 is SQVTM, CDR2 ANQGSEA. Trimming cost V 4 bases and J 2 bases, with 10 bases left between them. The CDR3 has 13 amino acids. The CDR3 is CSVAGLHTDTQYF. CDR3 sequence (DNA): TGCAGCGTTGCGGGTCTTCACACAGATACGCAGTATTTT.

J is TRBJ2-7 and V is TRBV10-3; possible D gene TRBD1, 6 bases. This CDR3 comprises 15 residues. V lost 3 bases, J lost 4 bases, and 16 bases lay in between. Germline V gene sequence: CDR1 ENHRY, CDR2 SYGVKD. The CDR3, as DNA: TGTGCCATCAGTGATCCGGGACATCGACCATACGAGCAGTACTTC. Translation gives CAISDPGHRPYEQYF.

A single count supports this clone. V is TRBV2 and J is TRBJ2-7; 7 bases map to TRBD2. The V segment lost 10 bases and the J segment 7 bases; nucleotides outside the gene matches: 10. There are 12 residues in the CDR3. The germline CDR1 and CDR2 sequences are SNHLY and FYNNEI. The CDR3 DNA follows: TGTGCCACAGCCGGCGGGAGTTGGGAGCAGTACTTC. This gives the protein CATAGGSWEQYF. Looking up the rest from reference TRBV2 and TRBJ2-7 gives the full variable domain: EPEVTQTPSHQVTQMGQEVILRCVPISNHLYFYWYRQILGQKVEFLVSFYNNEISEKSEIFDDQFSVERPDGSNFTLKIRSTKLEDSAMYFCATAGGSWEQYFGPGTRLTVT.

The chain couples TRBV12-5 to TRBJ2-1, with TRBD2 matching over 14 bases. This CDR3 spans 16 amino acids. After removal of 6 bases from V and 4 bases from J, the junction contained 5 bases not matched to a gene. Germline V CDR1 and CDR2: LGHNT, FRNRAP. CDR3 bases: TGTGCTAGTGGCCGGGGACTAGCGGGAGTGTACAATGAGCAGTTCTTC. Protein product: CASGRGLAGVYNEQFF.

The DNA of the CDR3 is TGTGCCAGCAGTGACTCGTTCCTAGCGGAGTACAATGAGCAGTTCTTC. Protein: CASSDSFLAEYNEQFF. The chain links TRBV6-4 to TRBJ2-1; 7 bases agree with TRBD2. Germline CDR1 is MRHNA and CDR2 is SNTAGT. Trimming at V came to 0 bases and at J to 4 bases, leaving 6 bases not matched to a gene. The CDR3 runs 16 residues.

V and J are TRBV5-1 and TRBJ2-1; D unclear. Germline CDR1 reads SGHRS; CDR2 reads YFSETQ. This CDR3 spans 16 amino acids. Trimming removed 0 bases from V and 0 bases from J, with 10 bases in between. The CDR3 reads CASSLVGSFSYNEQFF. DNA of the CDR3: TGCGCCAGCAGCTTGGTGGGGTCTTTCTCCTACAATGAGCAGTTCTTC. The full variable domain, in which reference TRBV5-1 and TRBJ2-1 provide the parts outside the CDR3, is KAGVTQTPRYLIKTRGQQVTLSCSPISGHRSVSWYQQTPGQGLQFLFEYFSETQRNKGNFPGRFSGRQFSNSRSEMNVSTLELGDSALYLCASSLVGSFSYNEQFFGPGTRLTVL.

The chain carries TRBV30 and TRBJ1-2; 7 nucleotides line up with TRBD1. Unmatched junction bases numbered 9, after V lost 1 base and J lost 7 bases. Germline values: CDR1 GTSNPN, CDR2 SVGIG (reference sequence). There are 14 residues in the CDR3. The CDR3 spells CAWSGLQGRAGYTF. CDR3 bases: TGTGCCTGGAGTGGTCTACAGGGGAGGGCTGGCTACACCTTC.

The rearrangement uses TRBV11-2 and TRBJ2-7; D uncertain. V lost 6 bases to trimming and J lost 1 base, with 10 bases between them. In germline, CDR1 is SGHAT, CDR2 FQNNGV. CDR3 size: 13 residues. CDR3 in DNA: TGTGCCAGCAGATCAACGGGTTCCTACGAGCAGTACTTC. Its protein is CASRSTGSYEQYF.

The rearrangement links TRBV2 to TRBJ1-5; D remains unclear. Germline assignment: CDR1 SNHLY and CDR2 FYNNEI. The ends were cut back, 4 bases at V and 0 bases at J, with 13 bases in the middle. CDR3 length equals 16 residues. The CDR3 DNA is TGTGCCAGCAGTGTAGTGGAAACCTATAGCAATCAGCCCCAGCATTTT. Translation gives CASSVVETYSNQPQHF.

CDR3 sequence (DNA): TGCGCCAGCAGCTGGGCGGACAGGGATGCCCAGTACTTC. As protein: CASSWADRDAQYF. V gene TRBV5-1 combines with J gene TRBJ2-5; 8 nucleotides match TRBD1. Trimming cost V 3 bases and J 9 bases; bases outside gene matches: 7. CDR1 and CDR2 (germline): SGHRS, YFSETQ. CDR3 size: 13 residues.

The genes are TRBV4-2 and TRBJ2-7, with D perhaps being TRBD1 or TRBD2 (5 bases each). Per the germline V gene, CDR1 is LGHNA and CDR2 is YNFKEQ. V gave up 0 bases and J gave up 4 bases, with 13 bases separating them. CDR3 length: 15 amino acids. The CDR3 region has the DNA TGTGCCAGCAGCCAAGACCGGCGAGGGGAATACGAGCAGTACTTC. Residues: CASSQDRRGEYEQYF.

V usage is TRBV10-3 and J usage is TRBJ2-1, with D hard to call. Per germline, CDR1 ENHRY and CDR2 SYGVKD. Trimming stripped 2 bases from V and 7 bases from J, with 18 bases between. The CDR3 spans 16 residues. The DNA of the CDR3 is TGTGCCATCAGTGAGCCTCCTTGGACGGGCAAGAATGAGCAGTTCTTC. It encodes CAISEPPWTGKNEQFF.